This entry describes one TCR beta chain. The target antigen is unknown. This entry belongs to a study of T cell responses to AZD1222 COVID-19 vaccine. From germline, CDR1 is SGDLS and CDR2 YYNGEE. Trimming removed 4 bases at V and 1 base at J, with 14 bases between. CDR3 length: 15 residues. Whole-study results and caveats: The donor group comprised mostly white British people and more females; the analysis possibly underestimated clonal diversity. Unmutated variant regions reportedly attract nearly half of all spike-specific TCRs. CD4 TCRs linked to vaccination spanned spike, dominating at 160-218 and 743-854. Spike-specific TCR breadth and depth were elevated following two AZD1222 doses.

Clones were sequenced by immunoSEQ multiplex PCR, and TCRdb holds only the in-frame ones, with some missing. The sample carries under 100,000 clones, around 92% recorded once. V gene TRBV9 combines with J gene TRBJ1-1; tentatively, D is TRBD1 (5 bases). Sequenced here: peripheral blood, sampled on day 0 of MenACWY control vaccination. The origin of this receptor is an adult in good health. CDR3 DNA: TGTGCCAGCAGCCCTTACGACAGTCAGAACACTGAAGCTTTCTTT. It encodes CASSPYDSQNTEAFF.